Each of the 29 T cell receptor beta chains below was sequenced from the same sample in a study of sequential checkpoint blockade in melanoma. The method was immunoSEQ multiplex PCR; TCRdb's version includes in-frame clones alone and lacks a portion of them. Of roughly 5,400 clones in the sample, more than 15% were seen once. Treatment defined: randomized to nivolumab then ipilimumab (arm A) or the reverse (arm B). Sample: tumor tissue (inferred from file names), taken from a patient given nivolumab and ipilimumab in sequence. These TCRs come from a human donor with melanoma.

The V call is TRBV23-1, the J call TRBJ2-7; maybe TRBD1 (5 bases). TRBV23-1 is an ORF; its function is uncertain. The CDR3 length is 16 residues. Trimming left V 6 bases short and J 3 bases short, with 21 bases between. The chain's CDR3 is CASSQELTGENYEQYF. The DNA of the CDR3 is TGCGCCAGCAGCCAAGAGCTTACAGGCGAAAACTACGAGCAGTACTTC.

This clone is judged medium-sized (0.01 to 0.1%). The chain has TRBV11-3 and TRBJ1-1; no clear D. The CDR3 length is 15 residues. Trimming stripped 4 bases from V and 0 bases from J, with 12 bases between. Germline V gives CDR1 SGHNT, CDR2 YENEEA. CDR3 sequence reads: CASSYPASLNTEAFF. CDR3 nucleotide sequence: TGTGCCAGCAGCTACCCAGCAAGCCTGAACACTGAAGCTTTCTTT.

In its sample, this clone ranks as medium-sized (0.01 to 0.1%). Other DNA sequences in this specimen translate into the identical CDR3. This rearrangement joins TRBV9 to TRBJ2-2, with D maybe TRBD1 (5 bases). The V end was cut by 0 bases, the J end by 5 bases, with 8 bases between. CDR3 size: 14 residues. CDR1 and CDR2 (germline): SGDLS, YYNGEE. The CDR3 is CASSVATGTGELFF. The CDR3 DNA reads TGTGCCAGCAGCGTAGCTACAGGAACCGGGGAGCTGTTTTTT.

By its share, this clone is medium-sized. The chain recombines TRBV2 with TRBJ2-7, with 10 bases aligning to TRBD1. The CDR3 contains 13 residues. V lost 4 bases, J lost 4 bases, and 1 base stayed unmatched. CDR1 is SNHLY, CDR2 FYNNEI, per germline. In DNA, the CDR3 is TGTGCCAGCAGTGGGGACAGGGGTTACGAGCAGTACTTC. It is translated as CASSGDRGYEQYF.

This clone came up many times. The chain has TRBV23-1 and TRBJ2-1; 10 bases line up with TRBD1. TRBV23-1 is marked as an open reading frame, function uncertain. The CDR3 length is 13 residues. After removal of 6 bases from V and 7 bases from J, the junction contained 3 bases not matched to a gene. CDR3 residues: CASSLGQGNEQFF. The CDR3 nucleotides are TGCGCCAGCAGCTTGGGACAGGGGAATGAGCAGTTCTTC.

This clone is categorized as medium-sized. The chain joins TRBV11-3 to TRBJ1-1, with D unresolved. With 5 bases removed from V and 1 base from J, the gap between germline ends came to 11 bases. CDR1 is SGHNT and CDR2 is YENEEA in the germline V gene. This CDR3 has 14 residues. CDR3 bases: TGTGCCAGCAGCCCCCCGCTCAGGAACACTGAAGCTTTCTTT. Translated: CASSPPLRNTEAFF. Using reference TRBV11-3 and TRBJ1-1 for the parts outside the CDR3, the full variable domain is EAGVVQSPRYKIIEKKQPVAFWCNPISGHNTLYWYLQNLGQGPELLIRYENEEAVDDSQLPKDRFSAERLKGVDSTLKIQPAELGDSAVYLCASSPPLRNTEAFFGQGTRLTVV.

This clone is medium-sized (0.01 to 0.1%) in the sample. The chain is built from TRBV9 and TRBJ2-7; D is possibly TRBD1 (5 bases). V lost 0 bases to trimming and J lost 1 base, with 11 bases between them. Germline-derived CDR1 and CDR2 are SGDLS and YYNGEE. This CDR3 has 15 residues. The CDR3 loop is CASSVGTDRSYEQYF. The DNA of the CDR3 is TGTGCCAGCAGCGTAGGAACTGACAGATCCTACGAGCAGTACTTC.

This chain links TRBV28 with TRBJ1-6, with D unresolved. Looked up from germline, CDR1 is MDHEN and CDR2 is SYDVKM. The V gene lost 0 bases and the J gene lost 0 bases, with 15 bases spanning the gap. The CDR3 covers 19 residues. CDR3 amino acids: CASSLWPWSRSSYNSPLHF. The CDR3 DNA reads TGTGCCAGCAGTTTATGGCCATGGTCGCGGAGCTCCTATAATTCACCCCTCCACTTT.

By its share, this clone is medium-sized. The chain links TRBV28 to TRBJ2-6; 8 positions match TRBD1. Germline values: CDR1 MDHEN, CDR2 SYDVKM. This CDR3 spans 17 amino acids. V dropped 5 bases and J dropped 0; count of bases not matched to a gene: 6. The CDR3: CASSMDRALSGANVLTF. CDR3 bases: TGTGCCAGCAGTATGGACAGGGCCCTCTCTGGGGCCAACGTCCTGACTTTC.

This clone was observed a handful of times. CDR3 in amino acids: CAWSVGSSGETQYF. As DNA, the CDR3 is TGTGCCTGGAGCGTTGGGAGCTCCGGGGAGACGCAGTATTTT. V usage is TRBV30 and J usage is TRBJ2-3, with D perhaps TRBD2 (5 bases). Germline V gene data show CDR1 as GTSNPN and CDR2 as SVGIG (reference sequence). V lost 3 bases and J lost 9, with 19 bases in between. This CDR3 has 14 amino acids.

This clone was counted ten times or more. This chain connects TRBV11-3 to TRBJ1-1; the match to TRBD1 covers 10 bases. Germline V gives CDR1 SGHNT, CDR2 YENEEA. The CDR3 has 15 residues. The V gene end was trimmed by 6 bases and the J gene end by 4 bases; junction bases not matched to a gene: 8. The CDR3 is CASSPSGTGATEAFF. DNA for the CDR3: TGTGCCAGCAGTCCATCCGGGACAGGGGCCACTGAAGCTTTCTTT.

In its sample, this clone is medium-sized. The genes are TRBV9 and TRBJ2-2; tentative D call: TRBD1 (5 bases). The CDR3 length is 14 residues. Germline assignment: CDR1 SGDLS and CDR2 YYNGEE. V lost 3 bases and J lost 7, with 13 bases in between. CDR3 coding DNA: TGTGCCAGCAGCGATTCAGGGATGAACGGGGAGCTGTTTTTT. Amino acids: CASSDSGMNGELFF.

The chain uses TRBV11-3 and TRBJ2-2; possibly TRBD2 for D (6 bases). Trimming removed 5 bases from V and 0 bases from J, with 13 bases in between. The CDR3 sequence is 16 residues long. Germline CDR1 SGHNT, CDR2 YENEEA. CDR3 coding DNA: TGTGCCAGCAGCCGCGGGGCAGGCCCGAACACCGGGGAGCTGTTTTTT. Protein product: CASSRGAGPNTGELFF. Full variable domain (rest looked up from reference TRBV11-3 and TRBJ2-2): EAGVVQSPRYKIIEKKQPVAFWCNPISGHNTLYWYLQNLGQGPELLIRYENEEAVDDSQLPKDRFSAERLKGVDSTLKIQPAELGDSAVYLCASSRGAGPNTGELFFGEGSRLTVL.

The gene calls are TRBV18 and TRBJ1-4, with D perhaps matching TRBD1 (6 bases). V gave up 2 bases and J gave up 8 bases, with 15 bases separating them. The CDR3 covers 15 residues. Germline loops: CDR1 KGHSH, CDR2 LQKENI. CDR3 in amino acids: CASSPSRRGREKLFF. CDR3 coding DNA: TGTGCCAGCTCACCATCACGCCGGGGGCGCGAAAAACTGTTTTTT.

Written as DNA, the CDR3 is TGTGCCAGCACCATCGGGCGGGGGGGCCCCACAGATACGCAGTATTTT. Its translation is CASTIGRGGPTDTQYF. The chain uses TRBV28 and TRBJ2-3; 9 nucleotides match TRBD2. This CDR3 region has 16 residues. Germline V gives CDR1 MDHEN, CDR2 SYDVKM. Losses at the gene ends were 7 bases for V and 2 bases for J; bases not matched to a gene: 10.

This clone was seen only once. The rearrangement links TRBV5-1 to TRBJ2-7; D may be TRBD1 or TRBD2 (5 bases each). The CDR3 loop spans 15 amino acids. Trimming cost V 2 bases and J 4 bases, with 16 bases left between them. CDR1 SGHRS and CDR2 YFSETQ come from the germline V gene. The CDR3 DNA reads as TGCGCCAGCAGCTTTCGGCCCCTGGGGGAGTACGAGCAGTACTTC. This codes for CASSFRPLGEYEQYF.

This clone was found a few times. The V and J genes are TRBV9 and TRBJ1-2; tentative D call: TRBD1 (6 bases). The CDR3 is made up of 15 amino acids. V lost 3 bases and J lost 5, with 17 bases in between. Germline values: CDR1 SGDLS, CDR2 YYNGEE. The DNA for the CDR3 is TGTGCCAGCAGCGCACGAGCGGGGGGCGTATATGGCTACACCTTC. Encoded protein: CASSARAGGVYGYTF. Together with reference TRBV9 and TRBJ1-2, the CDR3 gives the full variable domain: DSGVTQTPKHLITATGQRVTLRCSPRSGDLSVYWYQQSLDQGLQFLIQYYNGEERAKGNILERFSAQQFPDLHSELNLSSLELGDSALYFCASSARAGGVYGYTFGSGTRLTVV.

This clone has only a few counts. CDR3 sequence: CASSGGTNQETQYF. The CDR3, as DNA: TGTGCCAGCAGCGGTGGGACTAACCAAGAGACCCAGTACTTC. The rearrangement links TRBV9 to TRBJ2-5; TRBD2 aligns across 7 bases. The germline gives CDR1 SGDLS, CDR2 YYNGEE. V dropped 3 bases and J dropped 0; count of bases not matched to a gene: 2. CDR3 length equals 14 residues.

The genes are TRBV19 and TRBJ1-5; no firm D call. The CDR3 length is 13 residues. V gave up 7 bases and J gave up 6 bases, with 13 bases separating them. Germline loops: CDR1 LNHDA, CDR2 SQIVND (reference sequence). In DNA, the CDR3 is TGTGCCAGTACCTATAGGTTGAGTCAGCCCCAGCATTTT. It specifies CASTYRLSQPQHF.

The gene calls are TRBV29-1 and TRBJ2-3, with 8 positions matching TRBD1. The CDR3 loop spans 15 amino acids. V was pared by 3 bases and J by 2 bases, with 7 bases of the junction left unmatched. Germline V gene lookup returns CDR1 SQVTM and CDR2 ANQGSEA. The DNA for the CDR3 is TGCAGCGTTGATGGGGACAGGCAAGCCACAGATACGCAGTATTTT. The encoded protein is CSVDGDRQATDTQYF.

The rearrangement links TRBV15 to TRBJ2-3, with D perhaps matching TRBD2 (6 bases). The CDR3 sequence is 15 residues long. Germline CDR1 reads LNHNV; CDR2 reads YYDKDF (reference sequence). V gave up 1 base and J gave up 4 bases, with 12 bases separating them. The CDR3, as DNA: TGTGCCACCAGCAGAGCGGGGGAGAGGGCAGATACGCAGTATTTT. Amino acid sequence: CATSRAGERADTQYF.

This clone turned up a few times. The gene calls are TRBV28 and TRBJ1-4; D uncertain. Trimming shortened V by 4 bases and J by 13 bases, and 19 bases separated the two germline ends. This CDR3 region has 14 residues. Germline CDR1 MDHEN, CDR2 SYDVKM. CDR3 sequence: CASSSSVLPRGLFF. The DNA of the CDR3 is TGTGCCAGCAGTTCAAGCGTCCTTCCACGGGGACTGTTTTTT.

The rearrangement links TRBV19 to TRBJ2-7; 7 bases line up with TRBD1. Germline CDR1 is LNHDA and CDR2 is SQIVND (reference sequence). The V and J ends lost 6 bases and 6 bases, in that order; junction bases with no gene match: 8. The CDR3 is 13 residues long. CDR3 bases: TGTGCCAGTAGCCCGACAGGGAACAGCGAGCAGTACTTC. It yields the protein CASSPTGNSEQYF. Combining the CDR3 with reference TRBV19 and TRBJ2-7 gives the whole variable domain DGGITQSPKYLFRKEGQNVTLSCEQNLNHDAMYWYRQDPGQGLRLIYYSQIVNDFQKGDIAEGYSVSREKKESFPLTVTSAQKNPTAFYLCASSPTGNSEQYFGPGTRLTVT.

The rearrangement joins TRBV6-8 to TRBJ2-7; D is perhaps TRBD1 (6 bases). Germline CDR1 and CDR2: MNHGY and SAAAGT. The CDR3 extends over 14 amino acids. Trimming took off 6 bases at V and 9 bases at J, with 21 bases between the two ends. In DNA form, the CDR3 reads TGTGCCAGCAGCCCACATCAGGGGTTCGCGGTGCAGTACTTC. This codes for CASSPHQGFAVQYF.

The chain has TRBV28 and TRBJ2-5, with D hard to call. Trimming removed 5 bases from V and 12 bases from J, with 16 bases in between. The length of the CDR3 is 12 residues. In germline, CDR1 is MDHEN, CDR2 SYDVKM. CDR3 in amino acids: CASSPPAEYKYF. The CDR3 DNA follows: TGTGCCAGCAGTCCTCCGGCGGAGTACAAGTACTTC.

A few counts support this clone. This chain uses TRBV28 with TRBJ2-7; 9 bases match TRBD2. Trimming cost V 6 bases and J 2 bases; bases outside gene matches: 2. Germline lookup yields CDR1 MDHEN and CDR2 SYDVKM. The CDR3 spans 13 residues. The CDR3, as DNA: TGTGCCAGCAGACTAGCGGGCACCTACGAGCAGTACTTC. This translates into CASRLAGTYEQYF.

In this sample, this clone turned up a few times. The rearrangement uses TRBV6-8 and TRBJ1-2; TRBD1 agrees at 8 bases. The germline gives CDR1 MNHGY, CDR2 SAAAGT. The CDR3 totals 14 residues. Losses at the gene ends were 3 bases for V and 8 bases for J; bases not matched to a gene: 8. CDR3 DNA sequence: TGTGCCAGCAGTTATTCCAGGGGGCAAGGAGGCTACACCTTC. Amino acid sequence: CASSYSRGQGGYTF.

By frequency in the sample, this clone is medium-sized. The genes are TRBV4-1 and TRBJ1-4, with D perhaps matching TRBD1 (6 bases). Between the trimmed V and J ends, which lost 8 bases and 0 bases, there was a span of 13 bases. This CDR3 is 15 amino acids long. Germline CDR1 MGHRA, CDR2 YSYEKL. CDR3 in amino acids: CASQRTATTNEKLFF. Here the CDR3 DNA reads TGCGCCAGCCAGCGGACAGCAACAACTAATGAAAAACTGTTTTTT.

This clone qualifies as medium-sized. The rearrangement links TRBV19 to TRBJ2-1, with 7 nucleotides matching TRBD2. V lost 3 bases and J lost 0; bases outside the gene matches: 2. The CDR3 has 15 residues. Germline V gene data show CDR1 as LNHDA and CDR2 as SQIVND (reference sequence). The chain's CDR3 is CASSIQRDSYNEQFF. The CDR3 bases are TGTGCCAGTAGTATTCAGCGGGACTCCTACAATGAGCAGTTCTTC. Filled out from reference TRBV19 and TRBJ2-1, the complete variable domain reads DGGITQSPKYLFRKEGQNVTLSCEQNLNHDAMYWYRQDPGQGLRLIYYSQIVNDFQKGDIAEGYSVSREKKESFPLTVTSAQKNPTAFYLCASSIQRDSYNEQFFGPGTRLTVL.